Presented here are 18 T cell receptor beta chains from one specimen sequenced in a study of OX40 agonist ivuxolimab in advanced cancers. Clones were sequenced by immunoSEQ multiplex PCR, and TCRdb holds only the in-frame ones, with some missing. The sample lists about 53,000 clones, 80% to 85% seen once, with 4.6% in the top ten. The sample was CD4+ or CD8+ T cells sorted from blood, taken in a trial of the OX40 agonist ivuxolimab. These receptors were taken from an adult with an advanced solid tumor such as melanoma, head and neck, liver or kidney cancer.

V is TRBV19 and J is TRBJ2-5, with 7 bases matching TRBD1. The DNA end is a closer match to TRBJ2-7, so the J assignment may be wrong. The CDR3 consists of 14 residues. Germline V CDR1 and CDR2: LNHDA, SQIVND (reference sequence). CDR3 in DNA: TGTGCCAGTAGTATTCGGGACAGAGTCTACGAGCAGTACTTC. Residues: CASSIRDRVYEQYF.

The rearrangement joins TRBV5-1 to TRBJ1-1; 9 bases line up with TRBD1. Germline CDR1 and CDR2: SGHRS and YFSETQ. CDR3 length: 16 residues. V was clipped by 1 base and J by 0 bases; unmatched bases: 4. The DNA of the CDR3 is TGCGCCAGCAGCTTGCAAGGGACAGGGATGAACACTGAAGCTTTCTTT. It translates to CASSLQGTGMNTEAFF.

This clone showed up just once. The chain carries TRBV6-4 and TRBJ2-2; D call uncertain. V gave up 8 bases and J gave up 0 bases, with 13 bases separating them. The germline CDR1 and CDR2 sequences are MRHNA and SNTAGT. The CDR3 is 15 residues long. The CDR3 nucleotides read TGTGCCAGCTCGGTAGGCAGTACGAACACCGGGGAGCTGTTTTTT. The encoded protein is CASSVGSTNTGELFF.

The rearrangement uses TRBV6-1 and TRBJ2-7; a possible D gene is TRBD1 (6 bases). Germline CDR1 and CDR2: MNHNS and SASEGT. The CDR3 loop spans 16 amino acids. V was pared by 2 bases and J by 6 bases, with 20 bases between. As DNA, the CDR3 is TGTGCCAGCAGTGAACAACAGGGTATTTTTCCGGGCGAGCAGTACTTC. This codes for CASSEQQGIFPGEQYF.

CDR3 coding DNA: TGTGCCTGGAGTGGGGGGGGCACCGGGGAGCTGTTTTTT. Its protein product is CAWSGGGTGELFF. The V call is TRBV30, the J call TRBJ2-2; 7 bases line up with TRBD2. This CDR3 is built from 13 residues. The V and J ends lost 1 base and 4 bases, in that order; junction bases with no gene match: 0. CDR1 is GTSNPN and CDR2 is SVGIG in the germline V gene (reference sequence). The complete variable domain, with remaining parts taken from reference TRBV30 and TRBJ2-2, reads SQTIHQWPATLVQPVGSPLSLECTVEGTSNPNLYWYRQAAGRGLQLLFYSVGIGQISSEVPQNLSASRPQDRQFILSSKKLLLSDSGFYLCAWSGGGTGELFFGEGSRLTVL.

The table lists this clone with many counts. The chain is built from TRBV27 and TRBJ2-7, with 9 bases fitting TRBD2. The CDR3 loop spans 14 amino acids. V lost 5 bases to trimming and J lost 6 bases; unmatched junction nucleotides: 8. From germline, CDR1 is MNHEY and CDR2 SMNVEV (reference sequence). CDR3 DNA: TGTGCCAGCAGTCCGGCGGGAGGGCAGCGCGAGCAGTACTTC. It translates to CASSPAGGQREQYF.

The rearrangement uses TRBV19 and TRBJ1-5; D remains unclear. Germline V gives CDR1 LNHDA, CDR2 SQIVND (reference sequence). The CDR3 consists of 14 residues. V was clipped by 7 bases and J by 2 bases, with 12 bases between them. The CDR3 reads CASTAGSGNQPQHF. The CDR3 coding sequence is TGTGCCAGTACGGCGGGGTCGGGCAATCAGCCCCAGCATTTT.

This clone was seen a few times. The rearrangement joins TRBV5-1 to TRBJ2-7; D unresolved. Per germline, CDR1 SGHRS and CDR2 YFSETQ. This CDR3 is built from 11 residues. V was clipped by 1 base and J by 7 bases, with 6 bases between them. The CDR3: CASSLRDEQYF. CDR3 nucleotide sequence: TGCGCCAGCAGCTTGAGGGATGAGCAGTACTTC.

The chain is built from TRBV27 and TRBJ2-7, with D maybe TRBD2 (5 bases). CDR1 and CDR2 (germline): MNHEY, SMNVEV (reference sequence). The CDR3 covers 15 residues. V was cut by 1 base and J by 1 base, with 11 bases left in between. In DNA form, the CDR3 reads TGTGCCAGCAGTTTATTCTCGGGGTCGTCCTACGAGCAGTACTTC. Translation: CASSLFSGSSYEQYF.

This clone was counted many times. Other DNA sequences within the sample encode an identical CDR3. This rearrangement joins TRBV6-6 to TRBJ2-7; TRBD2 might be the D (6 bases). Looked up from germline, CDR1 is MNHNY and CDR2 is SVGAGI (reference sequence). This CDR3 region has 13 residues. Trimming stripped 6 bases from V and 1 base from J, with 10 bases between. CDR3 sequence: CASSASGSYEQYF. As DNA, the CDR3 is TGTGCCAGCAGCGCAAGCGGGTCCTACGAGCAGTACTTC.

The rearrangement uses TRBV7-9 and TRBJ1-1, with 9 bases fitting TRBD1. The CDR3 extends over 13 amino acids. Germline V gene data show CDR1 as SEHNR and CDR2 as FQNEAQ (reference sequence). The J segment lost 8 bases and the V segment lost 5 bases, leaving 6 bases of the junction unmatched. CDR3 residues: CASSTYGTGEAFF. DNA for the CDR3: TGTGCCAGCAGCACATATGGGACAGGGGAAGCTTTCTTT.

The chain joins TRBV5-4 to TRBJ2-2; D is perhaps TRBD2 (6 bases). The CDR3 length is 17 residues. Germline CDR1 is SGHNT and CDR2 is YYREEE (reference sequence). V shed 0 bases and J shed 1 base, with 13 bases lying between them. CDR3 region: CASSLGIVGGNTGELFF. DNA for the CDR3: TGTGCCAGCAGCTTGGGAATTGTGGGGGGGAACACCGGGGAGCTGTTTTTT. The full variable domain, its missing parts supplied by reference TRBV5-4 and TRBJ2-2, is ETGVTQSPTHLIKTRGQQVTLRCSSQSGHNTVSWYQQALGQGPQFIFQYYREEENGRGNFPPRFSGLQFPNYSSELNVNALELDDSALYLCASSLGIVGGNTGELFFGEGSRLTVL.

The chain carries TRBV7-9 and TRBJ1-1; 7 bases align to TRBD1. Trimming took 5 bases from V and 5 from J; bases not matched to a gene: 2. This CDR3 is built from 12 residues. Germline CDR1 SEHNR, CDR2 FQNEAQ (reference sequence). The CDR3 region is CASSETGTEAFF. CDR3 sequence (DNA): TGTGCCAGCAGCGAGACAGGGACTGAAGCTTTCTTT.

This clone occurred a few times. The gene calls are TRBV6-5 and TRBJ2-6, with D hard to call. Germline values: CDR1 MNHEY, CDR2 SVGAGI. The CDR3 has 13 residues. In DNA, the CDR3 is TGTGTCACAAGGGCCTCTGGGGCCAACGTCCTGACTTTC. It yields the protein CVTRASGANVLTF.

The chain joins TRBV19 to TRBJ2-7; D is perhaps TRBD2 (5 bases). This CDR3 comprises 15 residues. V was pared by 1 base and J by 5 bases, with 15 bases between. Germline CDR1 reads LNHDA; CDR2 reads SQIVND (reference sequence). Written as DNA, the CDR3 is TGTGCCAGTAGTATAGTTGAGGGAATTGGCCACGAGCAGTACTTC. As protein: CASSIVEGIGHEQYF.

This clone has a handful of counts. The chain carries TRBV30 and TRBJ1-2; 7 nucleotides agree with TRBD1. CDR3 length: 14 residues. Germline CDR1 reads GTSNPN; CDR2 reads SVGIG (reference sequence). V lost 3 bases, J lost 2 bases, and 6 bases stayed unmatched. CDR3 sequence: CAWRVTGRNYGYTF. CDR3 nucleotide sequence: TGTGCCTGGAGGGTGACAGGGAGAAACTATGGCTACACCTTC.

The CDR3 DNA is TGTGCCAGCAGTTGGGAAGCGGGAGGCCAAGAGACCCAGTACTTC. Amino acid sequence: CASSWEAGGQETQYF. The V gene is TRBV5-4, the J gene TRBJ2-5; TRBD2 agrees at 9 bases. Germline loops: CDR1 SGHNT, CDR2 YYREEE (reference sequence). This CDR3 spans 15 amino acids. V was pared by 5 bases and J by 1 base, with 6 bases of the junction left unmatched.

The chain links TRBV28 to TRBJ2-2, with D possibly TRBD2 on 6 matching bases. This CDR3 spans 12 amino acids. Trimming removed 3 bases from V and 7 bases from J, with 6 bases in between. The germline V gene encodes CDR1 MDHEN and CDR2 SYDVKM. CDR3 sequence reads: CASSLGGGELFF. CDR3 coding DNA: TGTGCCAGCAGTTTGGGGGGCGGGGAGCTGTTTTTT.